Following are 18 T cell receptor beta chains from one sample sequenced in a study of glioma-infiltrating T cells. TCR alpha and beta CDR3 regions were amplified from RNA using iRepertoire nested multiplex PCR. TCRdb used MiXCR to reprocess the multiplex PCR reads, holding one entry per CDR3 protein. The data hold roughly 100,000 distinct CDR3 sequences, with about 30% observed a single time. Sequenced material: glioma tissue, nonneoplastic brain tissue, or PBMCs (not recorded which). All receptors come from a human donor with low-grade glioma or glioblastoma, undergoing nonglioma brain surgery, or in good health (not recorded which).

The table lists this clonotype with many counts. The V and J genes are TRBV7-2 and TRBJ1-3; D is perhaps TRBD1 (5 bases). This CDR3 region has 13 residues. Germline CDR1 SGHTA, CDR2 FQGNSA. V lost 1 base to trimming and J lost 4 bases, with 5 bases between them. The CDR3 DNA is TGTGCCAGCAGCTTAGAGGGGGGAAACACCATATATTTT. Residues: CASSLEGGNTIYF.

This sequence joins TRBV24-1 and TRBJ1-2, with unresolved D. The V end lost 9 bases, the J end lost 1 base, and 11 bases lay between the germline ends. The germline gives CDR1 KGHDR, CDR2 SFDVKD. The CDR3 is 13 amino acids. The CDR3 DNA reads as TGTGCCACCTCGCCTGAATTTAACTATGGCTACACCTTC. The encoded protein is CATSPEFNYGYTF.

This clonotype appeared many times. The chain links TRBV7-6 to TRBJ2-1; D call uncertain. Trimming took off 2 bases at V and 7 bases at J, with 12 bases between the two ends. The germline V gene encodes CDR1 SGHVS and CDR2 FNYEAQ. The length of the CDR3 is 14 residues. The CDR3 spells CASSLSLTLNEQFF. The DNA of the CDR3 is TGTGCCAGCAGCTTAAGTCTGACATTGAATGAGCAGTTCTTC.

Of note for this clonotype: A clone one base away is much larger, so this may be a read error. This chain connects TRBV11-1 to TRBJ2-3, with D tentatively TRBD2 (5 bases). This CDR3 region has 16 residues. Looked up from germline, CDR1 is SGHAT and CDR2 is FQDESV (reference sequence). V shed 5 bases and J shed 1 base, with 16 bases lying between them. The CDR3 loop is CASSRNIGRGTDTQYF. The CDR3 nucleotides read TGTGCCAGCAGCCGCAACATTGGGCGGGGCACAGATACGCAGTATTTT.

This clonotype was observed at least ten times. The chain has TRBV20-1 and TRBJ2-7; 8 positions agree with TRBD2. Germline CDR1 is DFQATT and CDR2 is SNEGSKA (reference sequence). The CDR3 spans 13 residues. The V gene end was trimmed by 1 base and the J gene end by 4 bases; junction bases not matched to a gene: 3. Here the CDR3 reads CSARVSGVYEQYF. CDR3 DNA: TGCAGTGCTAGAGTTAGCGGGGTTTACGAGCAGTACTTC.

For this clonotype: An end of the junction does not agree with germline; a read error may underlie this. The gene calls are TRBV6-1 and TRBJ1-5; D call uncertain. The CDR3 is 15 amino acids. The germline CDR1 and CDR2 sequences are MNHNS and SASEGT. This CDR3 is CATGPTRSLNQPQHF. The CDR3 DNA reads as TGTGCCACAGGTCCTACAAGGTCGCTGAATCAGCCCCAGCACTTT.

V and J are TRBV5-4 and TRBJ2-7; D remains unclear. From germline, CDR1 is SGHNT and CDR2 YYREEE (reference sequence). Trimming stripped 2 bases from V and 6 bases from J, with 15 bases between. The CDR3 length is 14 residues. The CDR3 DNA is TGTGCCAGCAGCTTATGGATTAGTAGGGCCGAGCAGTACTTC. Amino acid sequence: CASSLWISRAEQYF. Combining the CDR3 with reference TRBV5-4 and TRBJ2-7 gives the whole variable domain ETGVTQSPTHLIKTRGQQVTLRCSSQSGHNTVSWYQQALGQGPQFIFQYYREEENGRGNFPPRFSGLQFPNYSSELNVNALELDDSALYLCASSLWISRAEQYFGPGTRLTVT.

Ten or more counts support this clonotype. The J gene is TRBJ1-2, the V gene TRBV20-1; 7 bases match TRBD1. Looked up from germline, CDR1 is DFQATT and CDR2 is SNEGSKA (reference sequence). Trimming took 7 bases from V and 4 from J; bases not matched to a gene: 15. This CDR3 region has 15 residues. In nucleotides, the CDR3 is TGCAGTGTCCCGACAGGGAAGCCAGTTTCCTATGGCTACACCTTC. It is translated as CSVPTGKPVSYGYTF.

Concerning this clonotype itself: Given the absence of the conserved phenylalanine or tryptophan at the CDR3 end, a read error is likely. The chain employs TRBV4-2 and TRBJ2-5, with TRBD2 identical over 9 bases. CDR1 and CDR2 from the germline V gene are LGHNA and YNFKEQ. V lost 0 bases and J lost 5; bases outside the gene matches: 19. This CDR3 is built from 20 residues. The CDR3 DNA reads as TGTGCCAGCAGCCAAGATCTAGCGCCTAGCGGGGAGGCCCTTATGGAGACCCAGTACCTC. Amino acids: CASSQDLAPSGEALMETQYL.

Points on this clonotype: A much larger clonotype is one base distant, so this may be a read error. In DNA, the CDR3 is TGTGCCAGCAGCCGAGTCCCCTTTAAACCTTCTGTAGTCGACGGAAATCAGCCCCAGCATTTT. As protein: CASSRVPFKPSVVDGNQPQHF. The chain has TRBV3-1 and TRBJ1-5; no reliable D call. The germline gives CDR1 LGHDT, CDR2 YNNKEL (reference sequence). The CDR3 covers 21 residues. The V end was cut by 4 bases, the J end by 4 bases, with 32 bases between.

This clonotype was seen a few times. The chain joins TRBV19 to TRBJ1-6; D may be TRBD1 (6 bases). CDR3 length: 13 residues. Deletions cut 5 bases from V and 8 bases from J, with 10 bases between. CDR1 is LNHDA and CDR2 is SQIVND in the germline V gene (reference sequence). In nucleotides, the CDR3 is TGTGCCAGTAGTTATCCAGGGGATTCACCCCTCCACTTT. Protein product: CASSYPGDSPLHF.

The gene calls are TRBV5-1 and TRBJ1-6; tentative D call: TRBD1 (5 bases). The CDR3 has 15 amino acids. The germline gives CDR1 SGHRS, CDR2 YFSETQ. The V and J ends lost 4 bases and 5 bases respectively, with 13 bases between them. The CDR3 sequence is CASSPSGTDNSPLHF. CDR3 in DNA: TGCGCCAGCAGCCCGTCCGGGACGGATAATTCACCCCTCCACTTT.

At least ten counts were recorded for this clonotype. The chain has TRBV20-1 and TRBJ2-1; TRBD1 matches 12 bases. Per the germline V gene, CDR1 is DFQATT and CDR2 is SNEGSKA (reference sequence). This CDR3 spans 14 amino acids. J was trimmed by 15 bases and V by 3 bases; bases with no gene match: 12. CDR3 protein: CSARSGTGGGGVFF. CDR3 DNA: TGCAGTGCTAGGTCCGGGACAGGGGGCGGAGGGGTGTTCTTC.

Turning to this clonotype: With a much larger clone just one base away, this may be a read error. The J gene is TRBJ1-1, the V gene TRBV7-2, with D uncertain. Germline lookup yields CDR1 SGHTA and CDR2 FQGNSA. CDR3 length: 15 amino acids. CDR3 sequence reads: CDSSLARRPYTEAFF. The CDR3 bases are TGTGACAGCAGCTTAGCACGACGGCCGTACACTGAAGCTTTCTTT.

This clonotype showed up many times. This rearrangement joins TRBV20-1 to TRBJ2-1, with 12 bases matching TRBD2. This CDR3 comprises 16 residues. Germline V gene lookup returns CDR1 DFQATT and CDR2 SNEGSKA (reference sequence). The V segment lost 6 bases and the J segment 4 bases; nucleotides outside the gene matches: 10. CDR3 protein: CSATLAGGLRYNEQFF. CDR3 sequence (DNA): TGCAGTGCAACCCTAGCGGGGGGGCTTCGGTACAATGAGCAGTTCTTC.

This clonotype was seen ten or more times. CDR3 in amino acids: CSAREPLTDTQYF. The CDR3, as DNA: TGCAGTGCTAGAGAGCCCCTCACAGATACGCAGTATTTT. This sequence joins TRBV20-1 and TRBJ2-3; D gene uncertain. CDR3 length: 13 residues. V shed 0 bases and J shed 2 bases, with 6 bases lying between them. Germline CDR1 and CDR2: DFQATT and SNEGSKA (reference sequence).

The chain carries TRBV3-1 and TRBJ2-5, with 9 bases identical to TRBD2. The CDR3 runs 14 residues. CDR1 is LGHDT and CDR2 is YNNKEL in the germline V gene (reference sequence). V lost 5 bases to trimming and J lost 3 bases; unmatched junction nucleotides: 4. CDR3 loop: CASSDGTSKETQYF. CDR3 nucleotides: TGTGCCAGCAGCGACGGGACTAGCAAAGAGACCCAGTACTTC.

On this clonotype itself: A clone one base away is much larger, so this may be a read error. The rearrangement uses TRBV4-1 and TRBJ1-1, with a possible D match to TRBD1 (5 bases). The germline V gene encodes CDR1 MGHRA and CDR2 YSYEKL. The CDR3 has 15 amino acids. In nucleotides, the CDR3 is TGCGCCAGCAGCCAAGGGCGGGGGGTGAAAACTGAAGCTTTCTTT. Translated: CASSQGRGVKTEAFF.